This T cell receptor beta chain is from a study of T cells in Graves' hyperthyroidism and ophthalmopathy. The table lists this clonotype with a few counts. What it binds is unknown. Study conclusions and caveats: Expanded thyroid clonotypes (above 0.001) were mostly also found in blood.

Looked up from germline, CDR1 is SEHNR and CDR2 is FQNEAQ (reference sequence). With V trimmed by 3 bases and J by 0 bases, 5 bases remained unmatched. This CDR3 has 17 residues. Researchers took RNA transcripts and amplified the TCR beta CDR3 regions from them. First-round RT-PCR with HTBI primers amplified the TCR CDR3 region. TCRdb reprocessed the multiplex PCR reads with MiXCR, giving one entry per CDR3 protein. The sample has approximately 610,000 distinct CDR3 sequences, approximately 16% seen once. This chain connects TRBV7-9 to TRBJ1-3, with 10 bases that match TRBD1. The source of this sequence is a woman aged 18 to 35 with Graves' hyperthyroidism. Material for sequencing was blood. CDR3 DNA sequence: TGTGCCAGCAGCTTGCGGGACAGGGGCCCCTCTGGAAACACCATATATTTT. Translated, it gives CASSLRDRGPSGNTIYF.